This T cell receptor (beta chain) derives from a study of CD8 T cells in ankylosing spondylitis. Findings and limits, study-wide: What appeared characteristic of ankylosing spondylitis blood was a TCR beta motif of fewer than ten highly homologous variants. Several of the motif variants were reported before in synovial fluid and blood from reactive arthritis. Within matched ankylosing spondylitis synovial fluid, disease-linked clones were reportedly significantly enriched.

This clonotype was counted many times. Its cognate antigen is unknown. TCRdb ran MiXCR on the 5' RACE reads and lists one entry per CDR3 protein. The sample holds about 200,000 distinct CDR3 sequences, roughly 24% seen once. The receptor was derived from a male donor with ankylosing spondylitis or in good health (not recorded which). The material sequenced was blood, either unsorted or a sorted T cell fraction (not recorded which).

The CDR3 protein is CAITGGENTEAFF. The DNA for the CDR3 is TGTGCCATTACAGGGGGCGAAAACACTGAAGCTTTCTTT. This chain links TRBV10-3 with TRBJ1-1; TRBD1 matches at 9 bases. The germline V gene has CDR1 ENHRY and CDR2 SYGVKD. The V and J ends lost 9 bases and 2 bases, in that order; junction bases with no gene match: 4. This CDR3 is built from 13 residues.